Listed below are T cell receptor beta chains from one sample, sequenced in a study of blood T cell repertoires in COVID-19. Generated by immunoSEQ multiplex PCR, the TCRdb table keeps only in-frame clones and is missing some. The sample includes under 150,000 clones, roughly 84% of them seen just once. Sequences were obtained from PBMCs or T cells enriched from blood (not recorded which). These receptors all come from a woman between 45 and 65 years old who had been exposed to COVID-19. The CDR3 runs from the conserved cysteine through the conserved F or W. A D gene is named only where the DNA matches it firmly. Expanded clones get a size class; other rows say once, few or many, or leave the size out.

DNA: TGTGCCAGCACCCAGCTCGGCGGGGTTGGCTCACCCCTCCACTTT; CDR3: CASTQLGGVGSPLHF; size: NA; V: TRBV2; J: TRBJ1-6; D: NA
DNA: TGCGCCAGCAACCGGGTTCTTAGCACAGATACGCAGTATTTT; CDR3: CASNRVLSTDTQYF; size: NA; V: TRBV5-1; J: TRBJ2-3; D: NA
DNA: TGTGCCAGCAGCTTGGGACTAGCGGGAGACAATGAGCAGTTCTTC; CDR3: CASSLGLAGDNEQFF; size: NA; V: TRBV5-4; J: TRBJ2-1; D: TRBD2
DNA: TGTGCCAGCAGCCAAGATGGGCTAGCGGGAGGGCTTACCTTGTCCTACGAGCAGTACTTC; CDR3: CASSQDGLAGGLTLSYEQYF; size: NA; V: TRBV3-1/TRBV3-2; J: TRBJ2-7; D: TRBD2
DNA: TGTGCCAGCAGCGCACGACAGGGAACTAATGAAAAACTGTTTTTT; CDR3: CASSARQGTNEKLFF; size: NA; V: TRBV5-4; J: TRBJ1-4; D: TRBD1
DNA: TGTGCCAGCGGCAGGGGTGCGTACGAGACCCAGTACTTC; CDR3: CASGRGAYETQYF; size: NA; V: TRBV2; J: TRBJ2-5; D: NA
DNA: TGTGCCAGCAGTTTTTATCCCCCGACAGGGGATGGTGAGACCCAGTACTTC; CDR3: CASSFYPPTGDGETQYF; size: NA; V: TRBV6-2/TRBV6-3; J: TRBJ2-5; D: TRBD1
DNA: TGTGCCAGCAGCCAGGGGACAGGGCTTATCTATGGCTACACCTTC; CDR3: CASSQGTGLIYGYTF; size: NA; V: TRBV14; J: TRBJ1-2; D: TRBD1
DNA: TGTGCCAGCAGCCTAGGGAGGGAAGTTGCGGGAGGCCCACAGTTCTTC; CDR3: CASSLGREVAGGPQFF; size: NA; V: TRBV11-2; J: TRBJ2-1; D: TRBD2
DNA: TGTGCCAGCAGCTCAGAGAGACCTAGCGGGATCCTTAAAAATGAGCAGTTCTTC; CDR3: CASSSERPSGILKNEQFF; size: NA; V: TRBV11-2; J: TRBJ2-1; D: TRBD2
DNA: TGTGCCAGTAACACCGGGGGACAGGTTATGAACACTGAAGCTTTCTTT; CDR3: CASNTGGQVMNTEAFF; size: NA; V: TRBV19; J: TRBJ1-1; D: TRBD1
DNA: TGTGCCAGCAGCTTTTCTAAAACCGACATACGCGACGAGCAGTACTTC; CDR3: CASSFSKTDIRDEQYF; size: NA; V: TRBV11-2; J: TRBJ2-7; D: NA
DNA: TGTGCCAGCAGTCCGTATTACCCAGATAAATTCGGCTACACCTTC; CDR3: CASSPYYPDKFGYTF; size: NA; V: TRBV27; J: TRBJ1-2; D: NA
DNA: TGTGCCGTATCGGGGGGCAGTCAGCCCCAGCATTTT; CDR3: CAVSGGSQPQHF; size: NA; V: TRBV7-9; J: TRBJ1-5; D: NA
DNA: TGTGCCAGCAGGGGAGACCCGAACACCGGGGAGCTGTTTTTT; CDR3: CASRGDPNTGELFF; size: NA; V: TRBV2; J: TRBJ2-2; D: NA
DNA: TGTGCCAGCAGCGCCCCCCCACGGGGCGGGAAATACGAGCAGTACTTC; CDR3: CASSAPPRGGKYEQYF; size: NA; V: TRBV7-9; J: TRBJ2-7; D: NA
DNA: TGCGCCAGCAGCATGACAGGGGGGAACACTGAAGCTTTCTTT; CDR3: CASSMTGGNTEAFF; size: NA; V: TRBV5-1; J: TRBJ1-1; D: TRBD1
DNA: TGTGCCAGCAGATTAGCGGAGATCACAGATACGCAGTATTTT; CDR3: CASRLAEITDTQYF; size: NA; V: TRBV7-8; J: TRBJ2-3; D: NA
DNA: TGTGCCAGCAGGACAGTGGGATACTACGAGCAGTACTTC; CDR3: CASRTVGYYEQYF; size: NA; V: TRBV6-5; J: TRBJ2-7; D: NA
DNA: TGTGCCAGCTCCGGCAGGGGCACTGAAGCTTTCTTT; CDR3: CASSGRGTEAFF; size: NA; V: TRBV27; J: TRBJ1-1; D: NA
DNA: TGCGCCAGCAGCCAAACCCCGGACAGGTTGAACACCGGGGAGCTGTTTTTT; CDR3: CASSQTPDRLNTGELFF; size: NA; V: TRBV4-3; J: TRBJ2-2; D: TRBD1
DNA: TGTGCCAGCAGTTACTCGACAGGGCCGGCGGGCTACACCTTC; CDR3: CASSYSTGPAGYTF; size: NA; V: TRBV6-2/TRBV6-3; J: TRBJ1-2; D: TRBD1
DNA: TGCGCCAGCAGCTCAGGACTAGCGGAACCCGACTACGAGCAGTACTTC; CDR3: CASSSGLAEPDYEQYF; size: NA; V: TRBV5-1; J: TRBJ2-7; D: TRBD2
DNA: TGTGCCAGTACAGGGATGGGGAGCAATCAGCCCCAGCATTTT; CDR3: CASTGMGSNQPQHF; size: few; V: TRBV19; J: TRBJ1-5; D: NA
DNA: TGTGCCAGCTCAACGGGCGCTAGCGGGACTATAGTGCAGTACTTC; CDR3: CASSTGASGTIVQYF; size: once; V: TRBV18; J: TRBJ2-7; D: TRBD2
DNA: TGCGCCAGCGGGGACTTGGGAGGCTCCTACGAGCAGTACTTC; CDR3: CASGDLGGSYEQYF; size: NA; V: TRBV4-1; J: TRBJ2-7; D: NA
DNA: TGTGCCAGCAGCTTAGCCGGGGGGATCGATAGGAGCTACGAGCAGTACTTC; CDR3: CASSLAGGIDRSYEQYF; size: NA; V: TRBV7-2; J: TRBJ2-7; D: TRBD2
DNA: TGTGCCAGCAGGGAGCAGGGGGCGGGTGGCTACACCTTC; CDR3: CASREQGAGGYTF; size: NA; V: TRBV7-2; J: TRBJ1-2; D: TRBD1
DNA: TGCGCCAGCAGCTTAGGAGGCATTGATCAGCCCCAGCATTTT; CDR3: CASSLGGIDQPQHF; size: medium-sized; V: TRBV5-1; J: TRBJ1-5; D: NA
DNA: TGTGCCAGTAGTGACCCGGGACAGGGGTCCTACGAGCAGTACTTC; CDR3: CASSDPGQGSYEQYF; size: NA; V: TRBV19; J: TRBJ2-7; D: TRBD1
DNA: TGTGCCAGTAGTATCGGGTTTTCTAGCACAGATACGCAGTATTTT; CDR3: CASSIGFSSTDTQYF; size: NA; V: TRBV19; J: TRBJ2-3; D: NA
DNA: TGTGCCAGCACCAGGGACAGGGGAGGAGAGCAGCCCCAGCATTTT; CDR3: CASTRDRGGEQPQHF; size: few; V: TRBV6-5; J: TRBJ1-5; D: TRBD1
DNA: TGTGCCAGCAGCCCTGTAGGATCGGGCGAGCAGTACTTC; CDR3: CASSPVGSGEQYF; size: NA; V: TRBV5-4; J: TRBJ2-7; D: NA
DNA: TGTGCCAGCAGCTCCGGGACTAGCGGGGGAGGAATCACCGGGGAGCTGTTTTTT; CDR3: CASSSGTSGGGITGELFF; size: NA; V: TRBV7-8; J: TRBJ2-2; D: TRBD2
DNA: TGCGCCAGCAGGAACAGGGGAAACGAGCAGTACTTC; CDR3: CASRNRGNEQYF; size: NA; V: TRBV10-2; J: TRBJ2-7; D: TRBD1
DNA: TGTGCCAGCAGTGACAGGCGCCCTTGGAACACCATATATTTT; CDR3: CASSDRRPWNTIYF; size: once; V: TRBV28; J: TRBJ1-3; D: NA
DNA: TGTGCCAGCAGTGAACGCGGGCGGAGCTCCTACGAGCAGTACTTC; CDR3: CASSERGRSSYEQYF; size: few; V: TRBV6-1; J: TRBJ2-7; D: NA
DNA: TGTGCCAGCAGCCCAACGACAGGGTCGCGTGAGCAGTACTTC; CDR3: CASSPTTGSREQYF; size: NA; V: TRBV7-3; J: TRBJ2-7; D: TRBD1
DNA: TGTGCCAGCGCCGCCGGGACAGGCCAAGAGACCCAGTACTTC; CDR3: CASAAGTGQETQYF; size: once; V: TRBV27; J: TRBJ2-5; D: TRBD1
DNA: TGCGCCAGCAGCCAAGACTGGGACAGGGAGCGGTCACCCCTCCACTTT; CDR3: CASSQDWDRERSPLHF; size: NA; V: TRBV4-1; J: TRBJ1-6; D: TRBD1
DNA: TGTGCCAGTAGTCACGGGACTAGCGGCGGCGAGCAGTACTTC; CDR3: CASSHGTSGGEQYF; size: NA; V: TRBV19; J: TRBJ2-7; D: TRBD2
DNA: TGTGCCAGCAGTTATAACAGGGACGGCTACACCTTC; CDR3: CASSYNRDGYTF; size: NA; V: TRBV6-5; J: TRBJ1-2; D: NA
DNA: TGTGCCAGCAGCCCATCGACAGGAAATAATGAAAAACTGTTTTTT; CDR3: CASSPSTGNNEKLFF; size: NA; V: TRBV9; J: TRBJ1-4; D: NA
DNA: TGTGCCAGCAGTTTATCCATCGGCGGGGGGGCCCAGCATTTT; CDR3: CASSLSIGGGAQHF; size: NA; V: TRBV27; J: TRBJ1-5; D: NA
DNA: TGTGCCAGCAGTCTCCCTGCGTCGGAAGAGACCCAGTACTTC; CDR3: CASSLPASEETQYF; size: NA; V: TRBV6-5; J: TRBJ2-5; D: NA